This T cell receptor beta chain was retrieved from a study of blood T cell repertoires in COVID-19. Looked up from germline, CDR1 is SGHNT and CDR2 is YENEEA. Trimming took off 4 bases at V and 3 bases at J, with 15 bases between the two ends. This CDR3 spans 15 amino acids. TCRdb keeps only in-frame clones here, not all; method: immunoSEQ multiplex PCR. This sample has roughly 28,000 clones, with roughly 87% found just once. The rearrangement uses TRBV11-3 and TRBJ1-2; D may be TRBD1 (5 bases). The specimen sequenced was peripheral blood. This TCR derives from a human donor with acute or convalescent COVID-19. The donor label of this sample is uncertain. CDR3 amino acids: CASSSGLEGDYGYTF. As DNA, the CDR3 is TGTGCCAGCAGCTCTGGCCTGGAAGGGGACTATGGCTACACCTTC.